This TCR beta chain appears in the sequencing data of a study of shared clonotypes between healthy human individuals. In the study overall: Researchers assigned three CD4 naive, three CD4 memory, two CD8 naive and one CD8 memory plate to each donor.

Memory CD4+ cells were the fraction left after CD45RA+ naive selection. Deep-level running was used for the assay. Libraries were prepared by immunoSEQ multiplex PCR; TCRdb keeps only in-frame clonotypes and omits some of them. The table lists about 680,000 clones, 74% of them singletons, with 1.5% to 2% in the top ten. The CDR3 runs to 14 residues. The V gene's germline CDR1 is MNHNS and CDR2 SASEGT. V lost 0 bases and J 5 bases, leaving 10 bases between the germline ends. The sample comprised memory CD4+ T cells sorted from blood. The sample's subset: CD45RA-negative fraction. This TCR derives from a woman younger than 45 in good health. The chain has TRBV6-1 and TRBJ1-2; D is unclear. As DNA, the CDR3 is TGTGCCAGCAGTGAAGCATCGAGGGTTTATGGCTACACCTTC. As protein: CASSEASRVYGYTF.